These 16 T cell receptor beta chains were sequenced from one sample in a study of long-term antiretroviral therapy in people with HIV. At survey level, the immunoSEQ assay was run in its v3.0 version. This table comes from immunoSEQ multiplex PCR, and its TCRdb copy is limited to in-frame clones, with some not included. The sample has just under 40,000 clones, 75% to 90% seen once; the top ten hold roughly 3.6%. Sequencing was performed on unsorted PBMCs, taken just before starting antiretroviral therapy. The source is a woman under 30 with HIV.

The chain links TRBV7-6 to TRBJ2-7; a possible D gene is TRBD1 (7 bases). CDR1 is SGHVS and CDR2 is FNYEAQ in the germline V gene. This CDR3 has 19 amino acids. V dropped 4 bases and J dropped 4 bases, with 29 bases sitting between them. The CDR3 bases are TGTGCCAGCAGCTCGGCAGCGGGCAGGGGGGAATTTAGGAGATACGAGCAGTACTTC. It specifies CASSSAAGRGEFRRYEQYF. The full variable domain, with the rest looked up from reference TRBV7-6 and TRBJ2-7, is GAGVSQSPRYKVTKRGQDVALRCDPISGHVSLYWYRQALGQGPEFLTYFNYEAQQDKSGLPNDRFSAERPEGSISTLTIQRTEQRDSAMYRCASSSAAGRGEFRRYEQYFGPGTRLTVT.

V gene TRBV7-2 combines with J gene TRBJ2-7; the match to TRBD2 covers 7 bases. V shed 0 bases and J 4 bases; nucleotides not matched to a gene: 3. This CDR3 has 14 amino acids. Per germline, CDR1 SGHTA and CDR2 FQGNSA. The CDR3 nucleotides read TGTGCCAGCAGCTTAGCGGGAGGGAGGTACGAGCAGTACTTC. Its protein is CASSLAGGRYEQYF.

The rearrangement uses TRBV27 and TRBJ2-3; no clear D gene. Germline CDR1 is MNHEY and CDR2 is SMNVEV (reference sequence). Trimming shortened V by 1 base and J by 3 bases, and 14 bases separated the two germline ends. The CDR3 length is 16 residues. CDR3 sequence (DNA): TGTGCCAGCAGTTTATATTCACTGGCTAGGACAGATACGCAGTATTTT. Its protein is CASSLYSLARTDTQYF.

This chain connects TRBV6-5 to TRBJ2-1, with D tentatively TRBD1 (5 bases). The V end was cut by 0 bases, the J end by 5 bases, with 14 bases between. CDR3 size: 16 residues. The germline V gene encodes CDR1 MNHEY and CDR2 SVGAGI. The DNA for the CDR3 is TGTGCCAGCAGTTACTCCGTTGATGGGGCGGACAATGAGCAGTTCTTC. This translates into CASSYSVDGADNEQFF.

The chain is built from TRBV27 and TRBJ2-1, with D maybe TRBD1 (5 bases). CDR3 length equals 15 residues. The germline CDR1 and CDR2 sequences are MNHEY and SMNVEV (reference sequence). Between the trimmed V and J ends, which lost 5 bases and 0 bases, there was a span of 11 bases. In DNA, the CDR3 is TGTGCCAGCAGTGGGGCACCCTTCTCCTACAATGAGCAGTTCTTC. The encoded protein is CASSGAPFSYNEQFF.

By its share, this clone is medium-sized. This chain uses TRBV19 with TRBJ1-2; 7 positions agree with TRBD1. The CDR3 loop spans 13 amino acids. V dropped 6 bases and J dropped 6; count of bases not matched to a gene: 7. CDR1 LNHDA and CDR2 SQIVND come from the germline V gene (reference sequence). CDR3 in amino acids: CASSPGGVNGYTF. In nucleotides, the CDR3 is TGTGCCAGTAGCCCAGGGGGGGTAAATGGCTACACCTTC.

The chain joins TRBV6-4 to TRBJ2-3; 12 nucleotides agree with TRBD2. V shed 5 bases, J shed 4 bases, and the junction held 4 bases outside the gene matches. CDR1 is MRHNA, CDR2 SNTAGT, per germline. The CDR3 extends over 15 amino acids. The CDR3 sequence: CASSSTSGRADTQYF. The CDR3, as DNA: TGTGCCAGCAGTTCGACTAGCGGGAGAGCAGATACGCAGTATTTT.

The CDR3 is CASTGTHYGYTF. DNA for the CDR3: TGTGCCAGTACCGGCACCCACTATGGCTACACCTTC. This chain joins TRBV28 and TRBJ1-2; D gene ambiguous. V lost 9 bases to trimming and J lost 3 bases, with 11 bases between them. CDR3 length: 12 amino acids. Per the germline V gene, CDR1 is MDHEN and CDR2 is SYDVKM.

The CDR3 nucleotides are TGTGCCAGCACCGTGCGAACCGGGGAGCTGTTTTTT. Protein product: CASTVRTGELFF. The rearrangement links TRBV28 to TRBJ2-2, with unresolved D. Trimming removed 7 bases at V and 5 bases at J, with 8 bases between. This CDR3 contains 12 residues. CDR1 is MDHEN and CDR2 is SYDVKM in the germline V gene.

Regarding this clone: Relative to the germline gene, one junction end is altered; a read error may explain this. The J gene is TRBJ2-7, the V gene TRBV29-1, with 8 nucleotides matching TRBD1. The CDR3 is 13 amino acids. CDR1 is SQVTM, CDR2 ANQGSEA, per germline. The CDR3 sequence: CSVEGQGFYEQYF. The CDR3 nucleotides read TGCAGCGTAGAAGGACAGGGATTCTACGAGCAGTACTTC.

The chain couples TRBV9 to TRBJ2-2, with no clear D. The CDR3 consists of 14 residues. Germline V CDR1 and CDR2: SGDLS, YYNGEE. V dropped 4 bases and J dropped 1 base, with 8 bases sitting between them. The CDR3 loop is CASSLDGNTGELFF. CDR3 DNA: TGTGCCAGCAGCCTAGACGGGAACACCGGGGAGCTGTTTTTT.

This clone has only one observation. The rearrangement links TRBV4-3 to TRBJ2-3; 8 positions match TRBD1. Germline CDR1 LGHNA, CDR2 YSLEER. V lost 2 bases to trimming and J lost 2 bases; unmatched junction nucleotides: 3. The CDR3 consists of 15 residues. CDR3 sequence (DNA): TGCGCCAGCAGCCAACAGGGGGCAACCACAGATACGCAGTATTTT. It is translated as CASSQQGATTDTQYF.

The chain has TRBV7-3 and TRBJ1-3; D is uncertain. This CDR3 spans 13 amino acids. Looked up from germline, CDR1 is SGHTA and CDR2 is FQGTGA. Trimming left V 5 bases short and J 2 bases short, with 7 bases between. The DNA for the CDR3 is TGTGCCAGCAGCCCCGGGACTGGAAACACCATATATTTT. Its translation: CASSPGTGNTIYF.

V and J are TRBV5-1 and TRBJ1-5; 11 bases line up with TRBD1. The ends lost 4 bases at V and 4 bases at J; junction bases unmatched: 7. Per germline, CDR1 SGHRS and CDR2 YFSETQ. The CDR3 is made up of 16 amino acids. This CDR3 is CASSVGQGDRNQPQHF. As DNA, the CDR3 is TGCGCCAGCAGCGTGGGACAGGGGGATAGAAATCAGCCCCAGCATTTT. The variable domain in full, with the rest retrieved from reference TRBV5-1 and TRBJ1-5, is KAGVTQTPRYLIKTRGQQVTLSCSPISGHRSVSWYQQTPGQGLQFLFEYFSETQRNKGNFPGRFSGRQFSNSRSEMNVSTLELGDSALYLCASSVGQGDRNQPQHFGDGTRLSIL.

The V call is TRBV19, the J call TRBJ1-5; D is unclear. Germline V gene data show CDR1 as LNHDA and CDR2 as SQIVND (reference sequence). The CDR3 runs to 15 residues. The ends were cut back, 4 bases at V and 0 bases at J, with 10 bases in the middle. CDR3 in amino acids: CASSTSSGSNQPQHF. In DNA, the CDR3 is TGTGCCAGTAGTACTAGTTCGGGTAGCAATCAGCCCCAGCATTTT.

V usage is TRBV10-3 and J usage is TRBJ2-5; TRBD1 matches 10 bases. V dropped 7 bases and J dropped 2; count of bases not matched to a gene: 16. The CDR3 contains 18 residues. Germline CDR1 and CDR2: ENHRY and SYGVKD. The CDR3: CAITLKPGQGIQQETQYF. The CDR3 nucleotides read TGTGCCATCACCTTAAAACCGGGACAGGGGATTCAACAAGAGACCCAGTACTTC.